This T cell receptor beta chain was retrieved from a study of Ad26.COV2.S vaccination and SARS-CoV-2 variants. The CDR3 is made up of 15 amino acids. The germline gives CDR1 ENHRY, CDR2 SYGVKD. V lost 1 base, J lost 5 bases, and 11 bases lay in between. Here immunoSEQ multiplex PCR was the method, and the copy in TCRdb shows in-frame clones only, minus some. The data contain 300,000 to 400,000 clones, around 84% of them singletons. Treatment indicated: over 15 received Ad26.COV2.S at low or high dose, single or two shots; five or six received placebo; per-sample allocation not given. Samples were taken on day 63 after the first vaccine or placebo injection. Expression of Wuhan-strain SARS-CoV-2 spike came from the Ad26 vector that formed the vaccine.

The chain has TRBV10-3 and TRBJ1-4; a weak D match, TRBD1 (6 bases). The sequences come from peripheral blood, collected in a trial of Ad26.COV2.S vaccine versus placebo. This receptor was obtained from a person aged 18-65 years who received the Ad26.COV2.S COVID-19 vaccine or a placebo. CDR3: CAISELDRSNEKLFF. The DNA for the CDR3 is TGTGCCATCAGTGAGTTGGACAGATCCAATGAAAAACTGTTTTTT.